This T cell receptor (beta chain) was identified in a study of blood T cell repertoires in COVID-19. Across the whole study: The United States, Italy and Spain supplied acute and convalescent COVID-19 samples. The analysed material was cDNA or gDNA that came from T cells, B-cell-depleted T cells, or PBMCs.

CDR3 size: 15 residues. Trimming stripped 6 bases from V and 0 bases from J, with 13 bases between. CDR1 is SGDLS, CDR2 YYNGEE, per germline. In the original analysis: Reference gene primer amplification in the assay estimated nucleated cell counts. Only in-frame clones appear in the TCRdb table, and some are missing; sequencing was by immunoSEQ multiplex PCR. V and J calls and clone size follow that table, whereas D and trimming were derived from the DNA. The data show around 700,000 clones, with about nine tenths seen just once and around 0.3% held by the top ten. The receptor was isolated from a woman aged 18 to 35 with acute or convalescent COVID-19. The chain combines TRBV9 with TRBJ2-1, with D possibly being TRBD1 (5 bases). The specimen sequenced was peripheral blood. CDR3 nucleotides: TGTGCCAGCACGGCAGGGTCCAGCTCCTACAATGAGCAGTTCTTC. As protein: CASTAGSSSYNEQFF. Using reference TRBV9 and TRBJ2-1 for the parts outside the CDR3, the full variable domain is DSGVTQTPKHLITATGQRVTLRCSPRSGDLSVYWYQQSLDQGLQFLIQYYNGEERAKGNILERFSAQQFPDLHSELNLSSLELGDSALYFCASTAGSSSYNEQFFGPGTRLTVL.